These 15 T cell receptor beta chains were sequenced from one sample in a study of cytomegalovirus exposure and HLA in healthy donors. The PCR ran on 60 Vbeta and 13 Jbeta primers. Here immunoSEQ multiplex PCR was the method, and the copy in TCRdb shows in-frame clones only, minus some. The data show 110,000 or so clones, roughly 70% seen once. The sample taken for sequencing was PBMCs. The receptors come from a woman aged 65 to 85 in good health and CMV-seropositive.

The J gene is TRBJ1-4, the V gene TRBV28; D gene ambiguous. V was trimmed by 8 bases and J by 8 bases, leaving 18 bases between them. The CDR3 covers 14 residues. CDR1 and CDR2 from the germline V gene are MDHEN and SYDVKM. The CDR3 nucleotides read TGTGCCAGCGTGAAGCAAGCGGCGGGAGAAAAACTGTTTTTT. Translated: CASVKQAAGEKLFF.

This chain links TRBV5-4 with TRBJ2-5, with 11 bases aligning to TRBD2. This CDR3 region has 15 residues. The V segment lost 4 bases and the J segment 1 base; nucleotides outside the gene matches: 3. Germline V lookup: CDR1 SGHNT, CDR2 YYREEE (reference sequence). CDR3 amino acids: CASSRSGGAQETQYF. The CDR3 region has the DNA TGTGCCAGCAGCCGTAGCGGGGGGGCCCAAGAGACCCAGTACTTC.

V usage is TRBV12-5 and J usage is TRBJ2-7; D ambiguous. Germline V CDR1 and CDR2: LGHNT, FRNRAP. V lost 4 bases, J lost 0 bases, and 10 bases lay in between. This CDR3 spans 14 amino acids. The chain's CDR3 is CASGSRYLSYEQYF. CDR3 bases: TGTGCTAGTGGTTCCAGATACCTCTCCTACGAGCAGTACTTC.

This clone was picked up a small number of times. The chain combines TRBV10-3 with TRBJ2-3, with 9 bases matching TRBD2. Germline assignment: CDR1 ENHRY and CDR2 SYGVKD. Trimming at V came to 3 bases and at J to 2 bases, leaving 6 bases not matched to a gene. This CDR3 is 16 amino acids long. In nucleotides, the CDR3 is TGTGCCATCAGTGATCTGACTAGCGGATACACAGATACGCAGTATTTT. Translation gives CAISDLTSGYTDTQYF.

This chain connects TRBV30 to TRBJ2-2, with 8 bases lining up with TRBD1. The V gene end was trimmed by 4 bases and the J gene end by 1 base; junction bases not matched to a gene: 8. Germline V lookup: CDR1 GTSNPN, CDR2 SVGIG (reference sequence). This CDR3 has 16 amino acids. The DNA for the CDR3 is TGTGCCTGGATACCCCCTGGGACAGGGAACACCGGGGAGCTGTTTTTT. This codes for CAWIPPGTGNTGELFF.

The chain recombines TRBV5-1 with TRBJ2-1; 8 bases match TRBD1. Trimming removed 0 bases from V and 6 bases from J; junction bases left unmatched: 5. CDR3 length equals 15 residues. The germline V gene has CDR1 SGHRS and CDR2 YFSETQ. For the CDR3, the DNA is TGCGCCAGCAGCTTGGTGGTGACAGGGGCCAATGAGCAGTTCTTC. As protein: CASSLVVTGANEQFF.

This clone has a handful of counts. This sequence joins TRBV10-1 and TRBJ1-4; D not certain. This CDR3 region has 15 residues. The V end was cut by 3 bases, the J end by 8 bases, with 16 bases between. Germline V gene data show CDR1 as WNHNN and CDR2 as SYGVQD (reference sequence). CDR3 nucleotides: TGCGCCAGCAGTGATGCGTACAAGTTCGGGGAAAAACTGTTTTTT. It translates to CASSDAYKFGEKLFF.

This clone was counted once. V usage is TRBV6-6 and J usage is TRBJ1-2; maybe TRBD1 (5 bases). CDR3 length: 16 residues. Germline V gene sequence: CDR1 MNHNY, CDR2 SVGAGI (reference sequence). V lost 5 bases and J 4 bases, leaving 20 bases between the germline ends. The CDR3 reads CASSRFGQSAFYGYTF. CDR3 coding DNA: TGTGCCAGCAGTCGGTTTGGACAATCGGCCTTCTATGGCTACACCTTC.

The rearrangement uses TRBV11-3 and TRBJ2-3; 10 bases map to TRBD1. Unmatched junction bases numbered 9, after V lost 5 bases and J lost 1 base. Germline V gene data show CDR1 as SGHNT and CDR2 as YENEEA. This CDR3 has 17 residues. This CDR3 reads CASSHGQGEFGTDTQYF. CDR3 nucleotide sequence: TGTGCCAGCAGCCACGGACAGGGGGAATTCGGCACAGATACGCAGTATTTT.

The chain uses TRBV6-5 and TRBJ2-5; 7 positions match TRBD2. Trimming removed 6 bases from V and 5 bases from J; junction bases left unmatched: 6. The CDR3 has 13 residues. The germline CDR1 and CDR2 sequences are MNHEY and SVGAGI. CDR3 in DNA: TGTGCCAGCAGGAGCGGACTAGTCGAGACCCAGTACTTC. Translating gives CASRSGLVETQYF.

This chain joins TRBV6-1 and TRBJ2-6; a possible D gene is TRBD1 (5 bases). V was cut by 2 bases and J by 2 bases, with 7 bases left in between. The germline V gene has CDR1 MNHNS and CDR2 SASEGT. The CDR3 is 15 amino acids. The CDR3 DNA is TGTGCCAGCAGTGAACAGGGTACTGGGGCCAACGTCCTGACTTTC. Its translation: CASSEQGTGANVLTF.

The rearrangement links TRBV7-2 to TRBJ2-1; maybe TRBD2 (7 bases). The V gene's germline CDR1 is SGHTA and CDR2 FQGNSA. Trimming removed 5 bases at V and 14 bases at J, with 22 bases between. This CDR3 is 14 amino acids long. The CDR3 DNA follows: TGTGCCAGCAGCCAGACCCAAATTGGGGGGGCTGAGTTCTTC. Translation gives CASSQTQIGGAEFF.

This chain links TRBV30 with TRBJ1-1; TRBD1 is a possible D gene (6 bases). Trimming removed 4 bases at V and 0 bases at J, with 9 bases between. Germline assignment: CDR1 GTSNPN and CDR2 SVGIG (reference sequence). CDR3 size: 13 residues. The CDR3 coding sequence is TGTGCCTGGAAAGGGACAATGAACACTGAAGCTTTCTTT. It translates to CAWKGTMNTEAFF. Full variable domain (missing parts from reference TRBV30 and TRBJ1-1): SQTIHQWPATLVQPVGSPLSLECTVEGTSNPNLYWYRQAAGRGLQLLFYSVGIGQISSEVPQNLSASRPQDRQFILSSKKLLLSDSGFYLCAWKGTMNTEAFFGQGTRLTVV.

The CDR3 sequence is CASTEFIAGGVSTQHF. The CDR3 coding sequence is TGTGCCAGCACCGAATTTATAGCGGGGGGAGTTAGTACGCAGCATTTT. The genes are TRBV7-2 and TRBJ2-3, with a possible D match to TRBD1 (5 bases). The J call may be in error: the DNA end matches TRBJ1-5 better. Germline values: CDR1 SGHTA, CDR2 FQGNSA. The CDR3 spans 16 residues.

The gene calls are TRBV30 and TRBJ2-5; TRBD2 matches 7 bases. This CDR3 comprises 15 residues. The trim removed 0 bases at V and 2 bases at J, leaving 6 bases unmatched. Germline V gene sequence: CDR1 GTSNPN, CDR2 SVGIG (reference sequence). The CDR3 sequence: CAWSVGGIGQETQYF. In nucleotides, the CDR3 is TGTGCCTGGAGTGTCGGGGGGATCGGGCAAGAGACCCAGTACTTC.